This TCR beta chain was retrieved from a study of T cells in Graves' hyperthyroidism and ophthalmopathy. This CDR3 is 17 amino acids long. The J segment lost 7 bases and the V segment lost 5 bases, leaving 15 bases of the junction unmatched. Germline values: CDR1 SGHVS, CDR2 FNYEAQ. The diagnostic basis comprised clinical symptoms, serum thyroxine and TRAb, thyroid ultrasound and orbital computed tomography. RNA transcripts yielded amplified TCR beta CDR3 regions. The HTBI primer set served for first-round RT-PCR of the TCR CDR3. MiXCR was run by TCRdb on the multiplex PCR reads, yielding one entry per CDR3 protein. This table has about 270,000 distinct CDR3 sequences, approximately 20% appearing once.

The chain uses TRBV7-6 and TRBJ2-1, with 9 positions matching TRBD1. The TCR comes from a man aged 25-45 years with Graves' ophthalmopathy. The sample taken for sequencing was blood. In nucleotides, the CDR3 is TGTGCCAGCAGCGCCCTTTTGCCCGGGACAGGGAAGAATGAGCAGTTCTTC. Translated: CASSALLPGTGKNEQFF.